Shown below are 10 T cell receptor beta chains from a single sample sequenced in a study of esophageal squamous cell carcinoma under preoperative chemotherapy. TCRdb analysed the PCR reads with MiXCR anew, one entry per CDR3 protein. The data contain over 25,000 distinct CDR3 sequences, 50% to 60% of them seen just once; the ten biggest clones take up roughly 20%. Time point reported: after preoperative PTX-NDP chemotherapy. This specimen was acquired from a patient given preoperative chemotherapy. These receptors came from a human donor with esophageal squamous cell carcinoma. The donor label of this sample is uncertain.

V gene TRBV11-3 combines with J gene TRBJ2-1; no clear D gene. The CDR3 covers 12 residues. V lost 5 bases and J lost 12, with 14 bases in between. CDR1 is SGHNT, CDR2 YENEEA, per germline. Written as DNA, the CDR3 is TGTGCCAGCAGCCCTCCCCCTAACGTGCAGTTCTTC. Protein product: CASSPPPNVQFF.

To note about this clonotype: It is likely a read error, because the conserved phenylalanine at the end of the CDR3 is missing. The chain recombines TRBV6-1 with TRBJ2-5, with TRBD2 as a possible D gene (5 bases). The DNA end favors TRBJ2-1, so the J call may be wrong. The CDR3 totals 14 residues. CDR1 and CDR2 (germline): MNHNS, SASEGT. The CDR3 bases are TGTGCCAGCAGTGAACGGACCTTGGGAGAGACCCAGTTCTCC. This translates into CASSERTLGETQFS.

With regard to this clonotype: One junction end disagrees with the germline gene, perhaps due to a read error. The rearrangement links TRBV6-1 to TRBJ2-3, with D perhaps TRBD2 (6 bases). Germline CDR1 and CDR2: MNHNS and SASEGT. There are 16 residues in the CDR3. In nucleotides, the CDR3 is TGTGCCAGCAGTCGCAAGCGGCGGGAAGGCGCAGACACGCAGTATTTC. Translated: CASSRKRREGADTQYF.

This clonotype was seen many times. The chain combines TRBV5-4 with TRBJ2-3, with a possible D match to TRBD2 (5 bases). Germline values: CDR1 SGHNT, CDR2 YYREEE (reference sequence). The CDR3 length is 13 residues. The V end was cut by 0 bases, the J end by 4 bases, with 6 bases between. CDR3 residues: CASSLASSDTQYF. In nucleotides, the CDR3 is TGTGCCAGCAGCTTGGCTAGCTCAGATACGCAGTATTTT. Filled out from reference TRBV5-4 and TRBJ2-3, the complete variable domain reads ETGVTQSPTHLIKTRGQQVTLRCSSQSGHNTVSWYQQALGQGPQFIFQYYREEENGRGNFPPRFSGLQFPNYSSELNVNALELDDSALYLCASSLASSDTQYFGPGTRLTVL.

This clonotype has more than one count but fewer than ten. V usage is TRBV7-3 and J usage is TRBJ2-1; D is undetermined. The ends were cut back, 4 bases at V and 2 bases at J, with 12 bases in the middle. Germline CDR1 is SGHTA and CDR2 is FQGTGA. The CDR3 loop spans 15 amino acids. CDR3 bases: TGTGCCAGCAGCTCCCGGCGTCAGCCCTACAATGAGCAGTTCTTC. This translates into CASSSRRQPYNEQFF. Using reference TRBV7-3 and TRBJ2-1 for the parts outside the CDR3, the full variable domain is GAGVSQTPSNKVTEKGKYVELRCDPISGHTALYWYRQSLGQGPEFLIYFQGTGAADDSGLPNDRFFAVRPEGSVSTLKIQRTERGDSAVYLCASSSRRQPYNEQFFGPGTRLTVL.

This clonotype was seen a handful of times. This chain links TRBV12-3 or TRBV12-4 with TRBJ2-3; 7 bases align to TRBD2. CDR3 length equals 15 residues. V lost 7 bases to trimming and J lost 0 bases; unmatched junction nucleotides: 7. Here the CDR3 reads CASNLAGVSTDTQYF. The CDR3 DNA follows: TGTGCCAGCAACCTGGCGGGAGTTAGCACAGATACGCAGTATTTT.

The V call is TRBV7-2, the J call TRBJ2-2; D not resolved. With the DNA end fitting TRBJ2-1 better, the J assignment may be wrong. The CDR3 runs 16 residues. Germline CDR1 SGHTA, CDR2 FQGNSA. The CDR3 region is CASSLEAYAKSGEQFF. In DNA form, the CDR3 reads TGTGCCAGCAGCTTAGAGGCCTACGCGAAGTCCGGGGAGCAGTTCTTC.

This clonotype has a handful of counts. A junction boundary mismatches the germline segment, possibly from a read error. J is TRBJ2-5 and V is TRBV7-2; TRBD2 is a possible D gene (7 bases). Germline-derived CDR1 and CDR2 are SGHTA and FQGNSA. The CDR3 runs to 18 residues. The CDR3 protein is CASSLGGAGGRAQNTQYF. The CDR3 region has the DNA TGTGCCAGCAGTTTAGGAGGAGCCGGGGGGCGTGCCCAAAACACCCAGTACTTC.

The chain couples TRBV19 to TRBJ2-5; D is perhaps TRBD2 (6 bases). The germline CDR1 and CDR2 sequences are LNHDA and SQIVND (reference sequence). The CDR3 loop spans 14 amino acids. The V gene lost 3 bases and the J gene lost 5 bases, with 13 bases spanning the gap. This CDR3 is CASSISPGLETQYF. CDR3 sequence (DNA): TGTGCCAGTAGTATCTCTCCGGGACTTGAGACCCAGTACTTC.

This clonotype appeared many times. The CDR3 spells CASSQIAGDLKDTQYF. The CDR3 DNA reads as TGTGCCAGCAGCCAGATAGCGGGAGACCTCAAGGATACGCAGTATTTT. The J gene is TRBJ2-3, the V gene TRBV7-3, with 9 bases identical to TRBD2. Germline-derived CDR1 and CDR2 are SGHTA and FQGTGA. Losses at the gene ends were 5 bases for V and 6 bases for J; bases not matched to a gene: 12. The CDR3 runs to 16 residues.